Shown below are 5 T cell receptor beta chains from a single sample sequenced in a study of shared clonotypes between healthy human individuals. Measured with immunoSEQ multiplex PCR; TCRdb has only the in-frame clones, and not every one. This sample yields around 1.5 million clones, of which 95% to 99% are seen a single time; roughly 0.4% belongs to the top ten. The sequencing sample was made of naive CD4+ T cells sorted from blood. Specified subset: CD45RA+ positively selected. Receptors were obtained from a man aged 25-45 years in good health.

The J gene is TRBJ2-3, the V gene TRBV18, with D unresolved. The CDR3 covers 13 residues. The germline V gene encodes CDR1 KGHSH and CDR2 LQKENI. V shed 4 bases and J shed 2 bases, with 7 bases lying between them. The CDR3 here is CASSRAFTDTQYF. CDR3 DNA sequence: TGTGCCAGCTCACGGGCCTTCACAGATACGCAGTATTTT.

This clone showed up just once. The chain combines TRBV11-2 with TRBJ2-7, with a weak D call TRBD1 (6 bases). Germline values: CDR1 SGHAT, CDR2 FQNNGV. Trimming stripped 10 bases from V and 1 base from J, with 17 bases between. This CDR3 has 14 residues. This CDR3 is CATRTATLSYEQYF. Here the CDR3 DNA reads TGTGCCACCAGGACAGCCACCTTGTCCTACGAGCAGTACTTC.

This clone has only one observation. V and J are TRBV18 and TRBJ2-1, with a weak D call TRBD2 (6 bases). There are 14 residues in the CDR3. The V gene lost 2 bases and the J gene lost 3 bases, with 8 bases spanning the gap. Germline V gene lookup returns CDR1 KGHSH and CDR2 LQKENI. The CDR3 DNA is TGTGCCAGCTCACCAAAGGAGGGCTACAATGAGCAGTTCTTC. It yields the protein CASSPKEGYNEQFF.

The chain is built from TRBV27 and TRBJ2-3; 8 bases map to TRBD1. The CDR3 has 14 amino acids. Trimming took 5 bases from V and 3 from J; bases not matched to a gene: 4. The germline V gene has CDR1 MNHEY and CDR2 SMNVEV (reference sequence). CDR3 region: CASSARGPTDTQYF. In DNA form, the CDR3 reads TGTGCCAGCAGTGCCAGGGGGCCAACAGATACGCAGTATTTT.

The CDR3, as DNA: TGTGCCAGCAGGGGGTCCGGCGGGAGTGGAAATGAGCAGTTCTTC. It specifies CASRGSGGSGNEQFF. This chain connects TRBV6-6 to TRBJ2-1; 7 bases line up with TRBD2. The V gene end was trimmed by 6 bases and the J gene end by 7 bases; junction bases not matched to a gene: 12. The CDR3 runs to 15 residues. The germline V gene encodes CDR1 MNHNY and CDR2 SVGAGI (reference sequence).